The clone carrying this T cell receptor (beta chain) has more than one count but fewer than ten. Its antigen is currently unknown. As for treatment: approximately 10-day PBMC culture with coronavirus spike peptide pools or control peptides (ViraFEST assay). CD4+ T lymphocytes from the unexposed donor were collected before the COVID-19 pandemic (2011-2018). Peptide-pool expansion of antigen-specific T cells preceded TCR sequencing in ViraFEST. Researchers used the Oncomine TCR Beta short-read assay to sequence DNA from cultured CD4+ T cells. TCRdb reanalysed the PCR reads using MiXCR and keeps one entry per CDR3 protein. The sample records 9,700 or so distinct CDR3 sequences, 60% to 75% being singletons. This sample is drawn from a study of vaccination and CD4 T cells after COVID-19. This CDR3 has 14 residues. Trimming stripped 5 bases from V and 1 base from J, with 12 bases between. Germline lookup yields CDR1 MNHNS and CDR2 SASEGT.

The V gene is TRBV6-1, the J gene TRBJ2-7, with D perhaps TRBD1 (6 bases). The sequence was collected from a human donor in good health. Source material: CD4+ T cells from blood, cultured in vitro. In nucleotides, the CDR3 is TGTGCCAGCAGTCACCAACAGGGATCCTACGAGCAGTACTTC. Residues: CASSHQQGSYEQYF.